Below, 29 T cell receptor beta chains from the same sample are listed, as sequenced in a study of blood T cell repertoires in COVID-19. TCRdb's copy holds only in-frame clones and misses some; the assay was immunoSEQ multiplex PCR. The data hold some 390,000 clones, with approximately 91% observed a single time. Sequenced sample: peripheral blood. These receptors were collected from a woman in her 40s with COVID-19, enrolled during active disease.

The CDR3 loop is CASSYVQGKDTQYF. The CDR3 DNA is TGTGCCAGCAGTTACGTCCAGGGAAAAGATACGCAGTATTTT. This rearrangement joins TRBV6-5 to TRBJ2-3; tentative D call: TRBD1 (5 bases). This CDR3 has 14 residues. Germline V lookup: CDR1 MNHEY, CDR2 SVGAGI. The V gene lost 2 bases and the J gene lost 5 bases, with 11 bases spanning the gap.

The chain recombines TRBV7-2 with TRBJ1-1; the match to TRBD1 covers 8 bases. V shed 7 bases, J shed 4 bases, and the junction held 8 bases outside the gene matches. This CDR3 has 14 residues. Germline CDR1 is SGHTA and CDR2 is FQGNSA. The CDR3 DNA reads TGTGCCAGCACCCCACAGGGGGGGGCCACTGAAGCTTTCTTT. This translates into CASTPQGGATEAFF.

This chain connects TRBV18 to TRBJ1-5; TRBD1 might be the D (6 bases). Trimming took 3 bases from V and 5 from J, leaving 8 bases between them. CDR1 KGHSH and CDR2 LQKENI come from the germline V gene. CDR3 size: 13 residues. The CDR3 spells CASSPNRDQPQHF. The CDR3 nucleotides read TGTGCCAGCTCACCTAACAGGGATCAGCCCCAGCATTTT.

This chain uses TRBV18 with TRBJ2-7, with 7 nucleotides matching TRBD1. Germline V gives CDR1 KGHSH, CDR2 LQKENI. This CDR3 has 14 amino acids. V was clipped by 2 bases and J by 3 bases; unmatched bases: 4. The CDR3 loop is CASSPDDRDYEQYF. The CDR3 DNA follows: TGTGCCAGCTCACCAGATGACAGGGACTACGAGCAGTACTTC.

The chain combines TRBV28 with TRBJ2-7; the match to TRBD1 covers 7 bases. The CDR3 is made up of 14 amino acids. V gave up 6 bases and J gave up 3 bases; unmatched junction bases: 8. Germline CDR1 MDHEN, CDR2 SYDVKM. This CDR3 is CASSRTGNLYEQYF. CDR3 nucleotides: TGTGCCAGCAGCCGGACAGGCAACCTCTACGAGCAGTACTTC. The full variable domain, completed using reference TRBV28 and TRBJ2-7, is DVKVTQSSRYLVKRTGEKVFLECVQDMDHENMFWYRQDPGLGLRLIYFSYDVKMKEKGDIPEGYSVSREKKERFSLILESASTNQTSMYLCASSRTGNLYEQYFGPGTRLTVT.

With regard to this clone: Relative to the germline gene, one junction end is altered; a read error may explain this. The CDR3 spells CASSVRGGGEQFF. The CDR3 DNA reads TGTGCTAGCAGCGTAAGGGGAGGCGGTGAGCAGTTCTTC. The gene calls are TRBV7-7 and TRBJ2-1; TRBD2 is a possible D gene (6 bases). The CDR3 sequence is 13 residues long. Per germline, CDR1 SSHAT and CDR2 FNYEAQ (reference sequence). Full variable domain (missing parts from reference TRBV7-7 and TRBJ2-1): GAGVSQSPRYKVTKRGQDVTLRCDPISSHATLYWYQQALGQGPEFLTYFNYEAQPDKSGLPSDRFSAERPEGSISTLTIQRTEQRDSAMYRCASSVRGGGEQFFGPGTRLTVL.

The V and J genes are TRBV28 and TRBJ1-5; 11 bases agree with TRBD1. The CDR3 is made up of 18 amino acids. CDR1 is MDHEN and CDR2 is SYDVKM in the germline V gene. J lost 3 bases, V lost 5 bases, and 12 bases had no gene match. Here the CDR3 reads CASSPGTGGERVNQPQHF. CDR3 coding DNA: TGTGCCAGCAGTCCCGGGACAGGGGGGGAGAGGGTCAATCAGCCCCAGCATTTT.

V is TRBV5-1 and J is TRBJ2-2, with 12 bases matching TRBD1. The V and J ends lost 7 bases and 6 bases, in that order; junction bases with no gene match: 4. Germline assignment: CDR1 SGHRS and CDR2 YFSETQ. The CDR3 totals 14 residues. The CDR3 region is CASWDRGLPGELFF. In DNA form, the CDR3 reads TGCGCCAGCTGGGACAGGGGGCTTCCCGGGGAGCTGTTTTTT.

This CDR3 reads CASSQDRGPGNTIYF. CDR3 nucleotides: TGTGCCAGCAGCCAAGACAGGGGGCCTGGAAACACCATATATTTT. This sequence joins TRBV11-3 and TRBJ1-3; the match to TRBD1 covers 10 bases. CDR3 length: 15 residues. The germline V gene has CDR1 SGHNT and CDR2 YENEEA. V was clipped by 5 bases and J by 2 bases; unmatched bases: 3.

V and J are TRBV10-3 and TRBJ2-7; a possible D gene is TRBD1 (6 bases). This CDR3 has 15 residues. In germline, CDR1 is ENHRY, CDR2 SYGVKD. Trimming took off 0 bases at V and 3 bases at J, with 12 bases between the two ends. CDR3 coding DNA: TGTGCCATCAGTGAGTCGAGGGACAACCTCTACGAGCAGTACTTC. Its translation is CAISESRDNLYEQYF.

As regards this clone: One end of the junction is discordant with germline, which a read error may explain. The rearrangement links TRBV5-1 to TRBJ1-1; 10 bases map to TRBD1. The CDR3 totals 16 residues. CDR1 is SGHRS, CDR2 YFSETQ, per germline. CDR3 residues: CASSSGAGQGFPDAFF. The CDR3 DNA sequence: TGCGCCAGCAGCTCGGGGGCGGGACAGGGGTTCCCTGACGCTTTCTTT.

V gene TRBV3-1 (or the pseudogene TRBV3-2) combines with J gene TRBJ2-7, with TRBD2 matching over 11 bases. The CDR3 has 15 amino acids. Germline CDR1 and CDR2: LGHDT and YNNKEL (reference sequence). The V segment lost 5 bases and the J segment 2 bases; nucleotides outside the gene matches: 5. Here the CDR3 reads CASSRGLAVTYEQYF. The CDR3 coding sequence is TGTGCCAGCAGCAGGGGACTAGCGGTAACCTACGAGCAGTACTTC.

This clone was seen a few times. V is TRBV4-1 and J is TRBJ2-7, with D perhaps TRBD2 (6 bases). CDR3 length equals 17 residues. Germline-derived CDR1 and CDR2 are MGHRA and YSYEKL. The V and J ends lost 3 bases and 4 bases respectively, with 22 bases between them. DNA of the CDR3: TGCGCCAGCAGCCAGGCCGGGACTGCCGGCACCCAATACGAGCAGTACTTC. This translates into CASSQAGTAGTQYEQYF.

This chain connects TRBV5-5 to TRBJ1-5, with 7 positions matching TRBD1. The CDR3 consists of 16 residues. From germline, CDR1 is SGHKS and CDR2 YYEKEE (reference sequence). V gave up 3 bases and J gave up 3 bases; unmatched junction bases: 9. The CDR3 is CASSSAPGTVNQPQHF. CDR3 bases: TGTGCCAGCAGCTCCGCACCTGGGACAGTCAATCAGCCCCAGCATTTT. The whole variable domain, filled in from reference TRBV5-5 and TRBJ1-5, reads DAGVTQSPTHLIKTRGQQVTLRCSPISGHKSVSWYQQVLGQGPQFIFQYYEKEERGRGNFPDRFSARQFPNYSSELNVNALLLGDSALYLCASSSAPGTVNQPQHFGDGTRLSIL.

The CDR3 is CASSTPSRSNTEAFF. DNA for the CDR3: TGTGCCAGCAGTACTCCAAGCCGATCGAACACTGAAGCTTTCTTT. V and J are TRBV28 and TRBJ1-1; D is unclear. Germline lookup yields CDR1 MDHEN and CDR2 SYDVKM. There are 15 residues in the CDR3. Between the trimmed V and J ends, which lost 5 bases and 1 base, there was a span of 14 bases.

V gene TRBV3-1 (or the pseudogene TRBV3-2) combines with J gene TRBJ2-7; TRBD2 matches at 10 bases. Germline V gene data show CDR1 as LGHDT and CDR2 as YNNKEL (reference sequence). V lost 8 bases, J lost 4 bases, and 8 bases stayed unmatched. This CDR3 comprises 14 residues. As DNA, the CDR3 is TGTGCCAGCGGGCTAGCTAGCGGGGGTTACGAGCAGTACTTC. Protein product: CASGLASGGYEQYF.

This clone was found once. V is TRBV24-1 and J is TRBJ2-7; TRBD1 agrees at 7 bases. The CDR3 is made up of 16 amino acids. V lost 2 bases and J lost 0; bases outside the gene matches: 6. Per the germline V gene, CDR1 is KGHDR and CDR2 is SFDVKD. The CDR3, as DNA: TGTGCCACCAGTGATTCCCCGGGACAGAGCTCCTACGAGCAGTACTTC. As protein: CATSDSPGQSSYEQYF.

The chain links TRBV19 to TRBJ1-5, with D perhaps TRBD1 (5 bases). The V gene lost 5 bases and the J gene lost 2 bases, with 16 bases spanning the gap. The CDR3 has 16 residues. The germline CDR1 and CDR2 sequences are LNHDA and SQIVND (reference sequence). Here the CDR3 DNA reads TGTGCCAGTAGTTCGCCCTTGGCGGGGGGCAATCAGCCCCAGCATTTT. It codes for CASSSPLAGGNQPQHF. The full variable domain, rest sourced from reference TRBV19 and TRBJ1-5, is DGGITQSPKYLFRKEGQNVTLSCEQNLNHDAMYWYRQDPGQGLRLIYYSQIVNDFQKGDIAEGYSVSREKKESFPLTVTSAQKNPTAFYLCASSSPLAGGNQPQHFGDGTRLSIL.

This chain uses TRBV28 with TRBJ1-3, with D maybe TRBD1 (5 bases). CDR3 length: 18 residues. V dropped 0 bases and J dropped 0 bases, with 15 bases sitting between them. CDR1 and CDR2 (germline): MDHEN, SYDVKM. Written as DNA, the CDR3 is TGTGCCAGCAGTTTATGGCAGGGCGCCCTATTCTCTGGAAACACCATATATTTT. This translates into CASSLWQGALFSGNTIYF.

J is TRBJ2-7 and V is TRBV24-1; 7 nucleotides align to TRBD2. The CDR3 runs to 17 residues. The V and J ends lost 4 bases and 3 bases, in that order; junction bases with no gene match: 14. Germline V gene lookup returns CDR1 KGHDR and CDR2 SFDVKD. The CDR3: CATSDRPPWASGYEQYF. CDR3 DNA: TGTGCCACCAGTGACCGCCCCCCCTGGGCTAGCGGCTACGAGCAGTACTTC.

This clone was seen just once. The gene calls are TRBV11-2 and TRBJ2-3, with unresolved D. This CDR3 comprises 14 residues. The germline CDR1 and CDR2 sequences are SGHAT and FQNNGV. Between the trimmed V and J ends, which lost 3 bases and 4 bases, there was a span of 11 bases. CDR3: CASSLVIAPDTQYF. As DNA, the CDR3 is TGTGCCAGCAGCTTGGTCATAGCCCCAGATACGCAGTATTTT.

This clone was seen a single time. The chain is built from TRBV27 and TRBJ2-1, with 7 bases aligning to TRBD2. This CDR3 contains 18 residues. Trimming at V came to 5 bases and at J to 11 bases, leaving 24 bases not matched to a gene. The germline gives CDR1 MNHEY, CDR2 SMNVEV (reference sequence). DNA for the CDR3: TGTGCCAGCAGTCCTCGAGGAGCGCGAGCGGCAAACGGGAGGAAGCAGTTCTTC. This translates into CASSPRGARAANGRKQFF.

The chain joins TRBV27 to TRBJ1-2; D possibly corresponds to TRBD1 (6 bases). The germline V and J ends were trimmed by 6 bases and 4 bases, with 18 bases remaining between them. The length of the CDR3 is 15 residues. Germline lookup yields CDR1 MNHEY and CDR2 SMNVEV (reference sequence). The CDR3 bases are TGTGCCAGCAGCCTGGGTCCCAGGGGAGTCTATGGCTACACCTTC. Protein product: CASSLGPRGVYGYTF.

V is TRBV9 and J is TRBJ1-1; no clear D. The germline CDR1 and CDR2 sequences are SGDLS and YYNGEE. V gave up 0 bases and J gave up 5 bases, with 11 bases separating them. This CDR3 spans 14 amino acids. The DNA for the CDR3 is TGTGCCAGCAGCGTAGCTGGGGAGAGAACTGAAGCTTTCTTT. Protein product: CASSVAGERTEAFF.

The CDR3 loop reads CASSSRGTGPTEAFF. The CDR3 nucleotides read TGTGCCAGCAGCTCAAGAGGGACAGGACCGACTGAAGCTTTCTTT. This chain links TRBV11-1 with TRBJ1-1, with 8 bases aligning to TRBD1. The length of the CDR3 is 15 residues. From germline, CDR1 is SGHAT and CDR2 FQDESV (reference sequence). V gave up 4 bases and J gave up 5 bases; unmatched junction bases: 9.

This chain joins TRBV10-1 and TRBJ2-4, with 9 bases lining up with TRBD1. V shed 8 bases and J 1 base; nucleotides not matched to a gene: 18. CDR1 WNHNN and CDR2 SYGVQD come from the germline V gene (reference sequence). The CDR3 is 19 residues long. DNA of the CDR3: TGCGCCAGCGTTCGTTCCGGGACAGGGAGCGCGAGGGCCAAAAACATTCAGTACTTC. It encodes CASVRSGTGSARAKNIQYF.

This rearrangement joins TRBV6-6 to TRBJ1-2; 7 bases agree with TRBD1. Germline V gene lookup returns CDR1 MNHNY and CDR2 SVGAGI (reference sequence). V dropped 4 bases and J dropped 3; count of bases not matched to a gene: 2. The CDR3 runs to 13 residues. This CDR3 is CASSFRGDYGYTF. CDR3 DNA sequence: TGTGCCAGCAGTTTCAGGGGGGACTATGGCTACACCTTC.

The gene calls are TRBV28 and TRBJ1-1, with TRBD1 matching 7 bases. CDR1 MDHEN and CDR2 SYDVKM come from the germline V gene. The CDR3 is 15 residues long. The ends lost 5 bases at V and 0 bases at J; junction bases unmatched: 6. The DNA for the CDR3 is TGTGCCAGCAGTAATCCGGGACAGTTGAACACTGAAGCTTTCTTT. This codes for CASSNPGQLNTEAFF.

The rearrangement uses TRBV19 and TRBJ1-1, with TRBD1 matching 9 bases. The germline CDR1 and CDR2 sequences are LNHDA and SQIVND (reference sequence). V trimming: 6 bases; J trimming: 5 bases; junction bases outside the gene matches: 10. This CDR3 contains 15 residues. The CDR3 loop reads CASRGDRVGATEAFF. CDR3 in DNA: TGTGCCAGTAGAGGGGACAGGGTGGGGGCAACTGAAGCTTTCTTT.